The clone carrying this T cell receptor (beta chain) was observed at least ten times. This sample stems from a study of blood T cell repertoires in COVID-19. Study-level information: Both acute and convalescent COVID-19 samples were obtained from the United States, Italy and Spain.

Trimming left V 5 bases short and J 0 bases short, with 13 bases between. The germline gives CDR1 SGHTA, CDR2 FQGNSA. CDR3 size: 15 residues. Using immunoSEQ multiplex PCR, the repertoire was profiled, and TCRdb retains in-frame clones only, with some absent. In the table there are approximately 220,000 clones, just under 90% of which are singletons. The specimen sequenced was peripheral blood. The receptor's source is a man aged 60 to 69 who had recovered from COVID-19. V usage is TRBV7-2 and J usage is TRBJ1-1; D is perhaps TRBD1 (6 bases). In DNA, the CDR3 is TGTGCCAGCAGCCCGTCTGGGGGCCTGAACACTGAAGCTTTCTTT. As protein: CASSPSGGLNTEAFF.